The 5 T cell receptor beta chains given below trace back to one sample, sequenced in a study of technical replicates of blood from a few donors. The protocol was immunoSEQ multiplex PCR, while the TCRdb copy is restricted to in-frame clones and leaves out a portion. The sample lists tens of thousands of clones; roughly 94% were seen once. The sequenced sample was T cells isolated from PBMCs. These receptors came from a human donor in good health.

The chain employs TRBV6-6 and TRBJ1-1; the D is unclear. The CDR3 totals 13 residues. V was pared by 4 bases and J by 1 base, with 7 bases between. Germline loops: CDR1 MNHNY, CDR2 SVGAGI (reference sequence). The CDR3 DNA reads TGTGCCAGCAGTTCACAGAGGAACACTGAAGCTTTCTTT. Encoded protein: CASSSQRNTEAFF.

The V gene is TRBV11-2, the J gene TRBJ2-1; 9 nucleotides align to TRBD1. Germline CDR1 is SGHAT and CDR2 is FQNNGV. V dropped 4 bases and J dropped 6; count of bases not matched to a gene: 7. The CDR3 consists of 15 residues. CDR3 in DNA: TGTGCCAGCAGCTGGGACAGGGTTGAATTCAATGAGCAGTTCTTC. This sequence encodes CASSWDRVEFNEQFF.

V usage is TRBV28 and J usage is TRBJ1-1; D call uncertain. The CDR3 extends over 14 amino acids. The V and J ends lost 7 bases and 0 bases respectively, with 12 bases between them. Per the germline V gene, CDR1 is MDHEN and CDR2 is SYDVKM. CDR3 DNA sequence: TGTGCCAGCACAGGCGCAGGCCTGAACACTGAAGCTTTCTTT. It yields the protein CASTGAGLNTEAFF.

V and J are TRBV5-1 and TRBJ2-1; perhaps TRBD2 as D (6 bases). Per the germline V gene, CDR1 is SGHRS and CDR2 is YFSETQ. Trimming removed 1 base at V and 0 bases at J, with 11 bases between. The CDR3 is made up of 16 amino acids. The CDR3 protein is CASSLTSLPSYNEQFF. CDR3 in DNA: TGCGCCAGCAGCTTGACTAGCCTCCCCTCCTACAATGAGCAGTTCTTC.

The CDR3 bases are TGTGCCAGCAGCCAGTCGCCGGGACAGGGGAAGGAAAGGACTGAAGCTTTCTTT. Translation: CASSQSPGQGKERTEAFF. V usage is TRBV14 and J usage is TRBJ1-1, with 10 bases aligning to TRBD1. Germline trimming cut 3 bases from V and 5 bases from J; bases unmatched to any gene: 15. Germline V lookup: CDR1 SGHDN, CDR2 FVKESK. The CDR3 is made up of 18 amino acids.